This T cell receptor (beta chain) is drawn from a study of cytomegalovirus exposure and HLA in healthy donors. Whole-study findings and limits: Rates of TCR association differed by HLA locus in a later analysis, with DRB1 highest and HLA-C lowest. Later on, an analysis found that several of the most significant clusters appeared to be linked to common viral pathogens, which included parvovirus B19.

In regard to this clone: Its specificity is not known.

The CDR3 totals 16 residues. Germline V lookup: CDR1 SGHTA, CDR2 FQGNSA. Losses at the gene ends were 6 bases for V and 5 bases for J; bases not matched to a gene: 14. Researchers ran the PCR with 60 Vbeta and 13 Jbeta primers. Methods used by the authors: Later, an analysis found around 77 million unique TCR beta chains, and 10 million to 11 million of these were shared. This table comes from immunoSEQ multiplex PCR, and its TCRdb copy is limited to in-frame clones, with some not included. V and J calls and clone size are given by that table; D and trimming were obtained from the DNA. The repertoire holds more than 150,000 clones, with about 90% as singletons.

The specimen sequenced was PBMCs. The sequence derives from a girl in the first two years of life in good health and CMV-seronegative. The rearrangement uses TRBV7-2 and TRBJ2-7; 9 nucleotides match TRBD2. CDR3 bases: TGTGCCAGCAGTTTCAGTTTAGCGGGAGAGGACGACGAGCAGTACTTC. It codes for CASSFSLAGEDDEQYF.